The 29 T cell receptor beta chains presented below share a single source sample, sequenced in a study of tumor-infiltrating lymphocytes in primary liver carcinoma. They got blood RNA out of unsorted whole blood and also pulled out germline DNA. cDNA specific to TCR beta was made from 500 ng of total RNA, with a constant-region primer employed for priming. Library construction for TCR beta comprised three nested multiplex PCR rounds performed with slightly modified ARM-PCR. TRBV1-TRBV30 forward primers paired with a C-beta reverse primer were used in the first two PCR rounds, which ran roughly 9 cycles each. TCRdb fed the multiplex PCR reads into MiXCR, producing one record per CDR3 protein. The data show 300,000 to 400,000 distinct CDR3 sequences, with roughly 60% seen just once and roughly 9% held by the top ten. Input material: peripheral blood. All receptors come from a man aged 35-49 years with primary liver carcinoma and hepatitis B virus infection.

A remark on this clonotype: One end of the junction fails to match germline, which may point to a read error. The chain has TRBV11-2 and TRBJ2-5, with D perhaps being TRBD1 or TRBD2 (5 bases each). CDR1 and CDR2 from the germline V gene are SGHAT and FQNNGV. The CDR3 length is 14 residues. This CDR3 reads CASSLVERGETHYF. The DNA for the CDR3 is TGCGCCAGCAGCTTAGTAGAGAGGGGTGAGACCCACTACTTC.

This clonotype was counted between two and nine times. The chain combines TRBV6-2 or TRBV6-3 with TRBJ2-3; TRBD2 is a possible D gene (6 bases). Germline V gives CDR1 MNHEY, CDR2 SVGEGT. V lost 7 bases and J 7 bases, leaving 18 bases between the germline ends. This CDR3 region has 14 residues. This CDR3 reads CASTLDGRANTQYF. Written as DNA, the CDR3 is TGTGCCAGCACCCTAGACGGGAGAGCGAATACGCAGTATTTT.

Concerning this clonotype itself: Because the CDR3 is missing its conserved closing phenylalanine or tryptophan, this is likely a read error. The chain links TRBV6-6 to TRBJ2-7; D may be TRBD1 (6 bases). Germline-derived CDR1 and CDR2 are MNHNY and SVGAGI (reference sequence). V dropped 3 bases and J dropped 7 bases, with 19 bases sitting between them. The CDR3 spans 15 residues. The CDR3 protein is CASSYQSGAGREQYY. DNA for the CDR3: TGTGCCAGCAGTTATCAGTCAGGGGCGGGTAGGGAGCAGTACTAC.

A remark on this clonotype: This CDR3 fails to terminate in the conserved phenylalanine or tryptophan, so it likely reflects a read error. The V call is TRBV5-6, the J call TRBJ2-7, with TRBD1 matching over 8 bases. Unmatched junction bases numbered 5, after V lost 3 bases and J lost 0 bases. The CDR3 consists of 15 residues. The germline gives CDR1 SGHDT, CDR2 YYEEEE. CDR3: CASSSGTGVSYEQYC. CDR3 nucleotides: TGTGCCAGCAGCTCCGGGACAGGCGTCTCCTACGAGCAGTACTGC.

A remark on this clonotype: One end of the junction does not line up with germline, which may come from a read error. This chain connects TRBV11-3 to TRBJ2-1; TRBD2 is a possible D gene (6 bases). This CDR3 comprises 14 residues. Germline CDR1 reads SGHNT; CDR2 reads YENEEA. CDR3 loop: CASSLGGGNGEQFF. The CDR3 bases are TGTGCCAGCAGCTTGGGAGGTGGGAATGGTGAGCAGTTTTTC.

As for this clonotype: An end of the junction does not agree with germline; a read error may underlie this. The chain joins TRBV19 to TRBJ2-1; no reliable D call. Germline V gene data show CDR1 as LNHDA and CDR2 as SQIVND (reference sequence). The CDR3 length is 14 residues. In DNA form, the CDR3 reads TGTACCAGTAGTTACGACTTAGCTTGGGTTGAGCAGTTCTTC. It specifies CTSSYDLAWVEQFF. The entire variable domain, with the rest obtained from reference TRBV19 and TRBJ2-1, is as follows: DGGITQSPKYLFRKEGQNVTLSCEQNLNHDAMYWYRQDPGQGLRLIYYSQIVNDFQKGDIAEGYSVSREKKESFPLTVTSAQKNPTAFYLCTSSYDLAWVEQFFGPGTRLTVL.

For this clonotype: This may be a read error, as it is one base from a much larger clone. This chain links TRBV5-1 with TRBJ2-5; D unclear. The germline CDR1 and CDR2 sequences are SGHRS and YFSETQ. The CDR3 length is 12 residues. The CDR3 is CTSSLEEETQYF. The CDR3 DNA sequence: TGCACCAGCAGCTTAGAGGAAGAGACCCAGTACTTC.

The V call is TRBV28, the J call TRBJ2-7, with 9 bases that match TRBD1. Germline lookup yields CDR1 MDHEN and CDR2 SYDVKM. This CDR3 region has 14 residues. V was clipped by 7 bases and J by 6 bases; unmatched bases: 10. DNA for the CDR3: TGTGCCAGCATCAACCCGGGACAGGGAACCGAGCAGTACTTC. This sequence encodes CASINPGQGTEQYF.

As to this clonotype: Germline is not matched at one junction end, which may reflect a read error. The chain links TRBV11-1 to TRBJ2-3, with unresolved D. Germline V gene sequence: CDR1 SGHAT, CDR2 FQDESV (reference sequence). This CDR3 comprises 15 residues. CDR3 sequence (DNA): TGTGCCTGCAGCTCGAACCTAGGTACCGGAGATACGCAGTATTTT. Encoded protein: CACSSNLGTGDTQYF.

For this clonotype: The CDR3 ends on some other residue instead of the conserved phenylalanine or tryptophan, so this is likely a read error. V and J are TRBV29-1 and TRBJ2-1; no clear D. V was cut by 8 bases and J by 0 bases, with 14 bases left in between. The CDR3 is made up of 14 amino acids. Germline assignment: CDR1 SQVTM and CDR2 ANQGSEA. The CDR3 protein is CSIVAASSYNEQFL. For the CDR3, the DNA is TGCAGCATTGTCGCCGCGAGCTCCTACAATGAGCAGTTCTTG.

Points on this clonotype: This CDR3 fails to terminate in the conserved phenylalanine or tryptophan, so it likely reflects a read error. The CDR3 DNA follows: TGCAGCGTTGGGGCAGGGGGCATGGGAAACACTGAAGCTTTCCTT. Its protein is CSVGAGGMGNTEAFL. The gene calls are TRBV29-1 and TRBJ1-1, with 8 bases matching TRBD1. The CDR3 has 15 amino acids. J was trimmed by 2 bases and V by 4 bases; bases with no gene match: 9. Germline loops: CDR1 SQVTM, CDR2 ANQGSEA.

This clonotype was counted a few times. This rearrangement joins TRBV12-5 to TRBJ2-5; 16 bases align to TRBD2. The V gene end was trimmed by 6 bases and the J gene end by 2 bases; junction bases not matched to a gene: 15. The CDR3 sequence is 20 residues long. Germline values: CDR1 LGHNT, CDR2 FRNRAP. DNA for the CDR3: TGTGCTAGTGGCCCAGGGACTAGCGGGAGGGAAAGAGCTGCTCAAGAGACCCAGTACTTC. Translating gives CASGPGTSGRERAAQETQYF.

At least ten counts were recorded for this clonotype. The genes are TRBV6-1 and TRBJ2-3; 8 bases align to TRBD2. CDR1 and CDR2 (germline): MNHNS, SASEGT. The CDR3 covers 15 residues. The V gene end was trimmed by 1 base and the J gene end by 4 bases; junction bases not matched to a gene: 4. The CDR3 loop reads CASSEVSGGADTQYF. The CDR3 DNA sequence: TGTGCCAGCAGTGAAGTATCGGGGGGGGCAGATACGCAGTATTTT.

With respect to this clonotype: At one end, the junction sequence differs from germline, possibly due to a read error. This chain connects TRBV6-6 to TRBJ1-4; D call uncertain. The CDR3 totals 15 residues. The V gene's germline CDR1 is MNHNY and CDR2 SVGAGI (reference sequence). Here the CDR3 DNA reads TGTTCCAGCAGTCCCCTAGGGCTCGCTAATGAAAAACTGTTTTTT. Encoded protein: CSSSPLGLANEKLFF.

The V call is TRBV12-3 or TRBV12-4, the J call TRBJ2-2; the D is unclear. Trimming cost V 6 bases and J 4 bases, with 12 bases left between them. The CDR3 sequence is 14 residues long. The CDR3 DNA reads TGTGCCAGCAGCCACTCCGTGGGCACCGGGGAGCTGTTTTTT. Translating it yields CASSHSVGTGELFF.

Notes on this clonotype: Without the conserved terminal phenylalanine or tryptophan, this CDR3 likely stems from a read error. This chain joins TRBV6-2 or TRBV6-3 and TRBJ2-5; no definite D call. The CDR3 is 11 amino acids. Germline loops: CDR1 MNHEY, CDR2 SVGEGT. The ends were cut back, 5 bases at V and 0 bases at J, with 1 base in the middle. The CDR3 loop reads CASSHQETQYL. The CDR3 DNA is TGTGCCAGCAGTCACCAAGAGACCCAGTACCTC.

For this clonotype: One junction end does not reproduce the germline sequence, and a read error may be involved. The chain is built from TRBV4-3 and TRBJ1-2; possibly TRBD1 for D (6 bases). This CDR3 comprises 15 residues. Germline values: CDR1 LGHNA, CDR2 YSLEER. The CDR3 protein is CASRQDTGWIYGYTF. The CDR3 DNA sequence: TGCGCCAGCAGGCAAGATACAGGGTGGATCTATGGCTACACCTTC.

The chain combines TRBV12-3 or TRBV12-4 with TRBJ2-5; D is unresolved. Trimming pared 7 bases from V and 3 bases from J, leaving 12 bases between. There are 13 residues in the CDR3. CDR3 protein: CASTPFGKETQYF. CDR3 nucleotide sequence: TGTGCCAGCACCCCCTTTGGGAAAGAGACCCAGTACTTC.

About this clonotype: Its ends do not fully match the called genes, so a read error is possible. The rearrangement uses TRBV12-3 or TRBV12-4 and TRBJ2-1; D may be TRBD2 (6 bases). The CDR3 has 18 residues. The CDR3 nucleotides read TGTGCCAGCGGTTTTGTTAGCGGACAACGCCTCCCCTACAATGAGCAGTTCTTC. Its protein is CASGFVSGQRLPYNEQFF.

This clonotype was found many times. A read error may account for a junction end that differs from germline. The chain has TRBV4-3 and TRBJ2-1, with 9 bases aligning to TRBD2. This CDR3 is built from 15 residues. Per the germline V gene, CDR1 is LGHNA and CDR2 is YSLEER. The CDR3 protein is CASSLGLAGRNEQFF. The CDR3 DNA reads as TGTGCCAGCAGCTTAGGTCTAGCGGGAAGGAATGAGCAGTTCTTC.

The genes are TRBV4-3 and TRBJ2-1; D perhaps matches TRBD2 (5 bases). Per germline, CDR1 LGHNA and CDR2 YSLEER. The CDR3 has 13 amino acids. V was clipped by 7 bases and J by 9 bases, with 16 bases between them. This CDR3 reads CASNRLGGREQFF. CDR3 DNA sequence: TGCGCCAGCAACCGGCTAGGAGGCCGTGAGCAGTTCTTC.

Concerning this clonotype itself: A read error is possible here, since a much larger clone lies one base away. The V and J genes are TRBV29-1 and TRBJ2-7; 7 positions match TRBD2. The CDR3 length is 13 residues. Germline V gives CDR1 SQVTM, CDR2 ANQGSEA. The junction had 8 bases not matched to a gene; V was cut back by 4 bases and J by 5 bases. CDR3 nucleotides: TGCAGCGTTGTGGGCGGGAGATTCGACGAGCAGTACTTC. It is translated as CSVVGGRFDEQYF.

Note on this clonotype: The junction differs from germline at one of its ends, possibly a read error. The chain links TRBV11-3 to TRBJ2-3; D unresolved. The CDR3 runs 15 residues. CDR1 and CDR2 (germline): SGHNT, YENEEA. For the CDR3, the DNA is TGTGCCACCAGCTTATCCCGACTTAGCATAGATACGCAGTATTTT. Encoded protein: CATSLSRLSIDTQYF.

This clonotype was recorded at least ten times. The rearrangement joins TRBV4-2 to TRBJ2-1; 9 bases map to TRBD2. J lost 6 bases, V lost 8 bases, and 11 bases had no gene match. The CDR3 consists of 15 residues. The germline CDR1 and CDR2 sequences are LGHNA and YNFKEQ. CDR3 protein: CASSTPGLAINEQFF. The CDR3 region has the DNA TGTGCCAGCTCTACACCGGGACTAGCCATCAATGAGCAGTTCTTC.

V gene TRBV6-5 combines with J gene TRBJ2-6; D is tentatively TRBD1 or TRBD2 (5 bases each). Germline loops: CDR1 MNHEY, CDR2 SVGAGI. This CDR3 contains 19 residues. Trimming took off 11 bases at V and 0 bases at J, with 26 bases between the two ends. The CDR3 sequence is CACKEKPGRLNSGANVLTF. The CDR3 nucleotides are TGTGCCTGCAAGGAGAAACCGGGACGCCTGAACTCTGGGGCCAACGTCCTGACTTTC.

On this clonotype: Lacking the conserved final phenylalanine or tryptophan, this CDR3 likely reflects a read error. The rearrangement links TRBV4-3 to TRBJ2-3; D is perhaps TRBD1 or TRBD2 (6 bases each). The CDR3 is made up of 17 amino acids. Germline V gene sequence: CDR1 LGHNA, CDR2 YSLEER. The CDR3 DNA reads as TGTGCCAGCAGCCAAGAAGGGGGGCGGGACAACGCAGATACGCAGTATCTT. Translating gives CASSQEGGRDNADTQYL.

This clonotype has at least ten counts. The chain employs TRBV29-1 and TRBJ1-1; D unclear. V was trimmed by 4 bases and J by 5 bases, leaving 11 bases between them. The CDR3 has 12 residues. Germline V CDR1 and CDR2: SQVTM, ANQGSEA. CDR3 DNA: TGCAGCGTTGTACAGTTGGGTACTGAAGCTTTCTTT. It translates to CSVVQLGTEAFF.

This clonotype was counted a few times. The chain couples TRBV5-6 to TRBJ1-3; D might be TRBD1 (5 bases). CDR1 and CDR2 (germline): SGHDT, YYEEEE. V shed 0 bases and J shed 5 bases, with 15 bases lying between them. CDR3 length equals 16 residues. CDR3 sequence: CASSLVTQGPRNTIYF. CDR3 nucleotides: TGTGCCAGCAGCTTGGTGACTCAGGGACCGCGAAACACCATATATTTT.

As for this clonotype: This clone may be a read error of a much larger clone one base away. The V gene is TRBV5-4, the J gene TRBJ2-2; 7 bases are a match to TRBD1. The ends lost 0 bases at V and 4 bases at J; junction bases unmatched: 6. Looked up from germline, CDR1 is SGHNT and CDR2 is YYREEE (reference sequence). The CDR3 has 16 residues. CDR3 sequence reads: CASSLARTGFTGELFF. The CDR3 coding sequence is TGTGCCAGCAGCTTGGCCAGGACAGGATTCACCGGGGAGCTGTTTTTT.